The subject of this entry is one TCR beta chain. J gave up 4 bases and V 6 bases, and 10 bases lay outside the gene matches. Germline V CDR1 and CDR2: LNHDA, SQIVND (reference sequence). This CDR3 region has 17 residues. The record originates from a study of blood T cell repertoires in COVID-19. Background on the study: The study drew acute and convalescent COVID-19 samples from the United States, Italy and Spain.

As handled by the study authors: Researchers report that nucleated cell counts were estimated from reference gene primer amplification. Method: immunoSEQ multiplex PCR; TCRdb's copy keeps in-frame clones and lacks some. Clonal size and the V and J genes are those of that table, whereas D and trimming came from the DNA. The table lists around 84,000 clones, 60% to 75% of them singletons, with 5% to 6% in the top ten. The chain couples TRBV19 to TRBJ1-5; TRBD1 matches at 12 bases. Sequencing used peripheral blood. This TCR derives from a man aged 45 to 65 with active or convalescent COVID-19. The CDR3 sequence is CASSNRDRGLGNQPQHF. CDR3 bases: TGTGCCAGTAGCAACCGGGACAGGGGGCTGGGGAATCAGCCCCAGCATTTT.